Detailed here is one TCR beta chain. What it binds is unknown. The primer mix had 60 Vbeta and 13 Jbeta primers. TCRdb's table, derived via immunoSEQ multiplex PCR, lists solely in-frame clones and lacks some. Of roughly 180,000 clones in the sample, less than 80% were seen once. V dropped 3 bases and J dropped 3 bases, with 12 bases sitting between them. This CDR3 spans 14 amino acids. The germline gives CDR1 SGHRS, CDR2 YFSETQ. This specimen belongs to a study of cytomegalovirus exposure and HLA in healthy donors. Study-wide findings and caveats: Associated with cytomegalovirus, according to the listing, were 150 to 200 TCR beta chains. It was shown in a later analysis that HLA-associated TCR beta chains were more clonally expanded than other, equally common chains.

These donors, healthy bone marrow donors, were studied. At collection, donors were nominally healthy, but unrecorded immune exposures were probable. The chain combines TRBV5-1 with TRBJ1-1; the D gene is possibly TRBD1 (5 bases). Source material: PBMCs. This clonotype was sampled from a man younger than 35 in good health and CMV-seronegative. This CDR3 is CASSSPTDDTEAFF. The CDR3, as DNA: TGCGCCAGCAGCTCCCCGACAGACGACACTGAAGCTTTCTTT.